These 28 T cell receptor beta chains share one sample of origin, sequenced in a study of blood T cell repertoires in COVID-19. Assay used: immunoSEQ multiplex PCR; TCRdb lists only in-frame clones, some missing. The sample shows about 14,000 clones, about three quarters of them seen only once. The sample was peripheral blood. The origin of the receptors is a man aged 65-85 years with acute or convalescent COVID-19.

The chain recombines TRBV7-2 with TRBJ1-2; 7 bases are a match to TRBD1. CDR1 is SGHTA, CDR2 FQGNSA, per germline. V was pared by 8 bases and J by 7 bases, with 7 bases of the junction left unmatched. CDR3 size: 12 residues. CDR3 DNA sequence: TGTGCCAGCGCCCCAGGGGGACCTGGCTACACCTTC. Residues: CASAPGGPGYTF.

The CDR3 spells CASSPSSGGLGLNEQFF. DNA of the CDR3: TGTGCCAGCAGCCCATCTAGCGGGGGGCTCGGGTTGAATGAGCAGTTCTTC. The V call is TRBV7-2, the J call TRBJ2-1; 11 positions agree with TRBD2. The J segment lost 7 bases and the V segment lost 5 bases, leaving 13 bases of the junction unmatched. This CDR3 spans 17 amino acids. Germline lookup yields CDR1 SGHTA and CDR2 FQGNSA. The full variable domain, its missing parts supplied by reference TRBV7-2 and TRBJ2-1, is GAGVSQSPSNKVTEKGKDVELRCDPISGHTALYWYRQSLGQGLEFLIYFQGNSAPDKSGLPSDRFSAERTGGSVSTLTIQRTQQEDSAVYLCASSPSSGGLGLNEQFFGPGTRLTVL.

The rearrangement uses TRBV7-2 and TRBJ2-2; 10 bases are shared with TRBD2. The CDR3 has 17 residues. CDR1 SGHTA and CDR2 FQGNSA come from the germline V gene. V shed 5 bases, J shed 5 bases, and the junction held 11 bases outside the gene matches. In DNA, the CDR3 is TGTGCCAGCAGCCCCACCTTACTAGCGGGACGAACCGGGGAGCTGTTTTTT. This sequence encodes CASSPTLLAGRTGELFF. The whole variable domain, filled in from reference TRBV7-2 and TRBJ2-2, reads GAGVSQSPSNKVTEKGKDVELRCDPISGHTALYWYRQSLGQGLEFLIYFQGNSAPDKSGLPSDRFSAERTGGSVSTLTIQRTQQEDSAVYLCASSPTLLAGRTGELFFGEGSRLTVL.

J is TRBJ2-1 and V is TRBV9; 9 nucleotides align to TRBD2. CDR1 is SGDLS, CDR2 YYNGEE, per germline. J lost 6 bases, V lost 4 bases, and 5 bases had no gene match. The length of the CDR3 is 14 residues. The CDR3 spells CASSQVAGVNEQFF. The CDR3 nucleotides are TGTGCCAGCAGCCAAGTAGCGGGGGTCAATGAGCAGTTCTTC.

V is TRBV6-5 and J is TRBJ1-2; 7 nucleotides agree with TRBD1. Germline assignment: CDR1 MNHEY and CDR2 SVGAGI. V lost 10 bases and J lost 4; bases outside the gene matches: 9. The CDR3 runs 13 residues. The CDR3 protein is CATMGQLLYGYTF. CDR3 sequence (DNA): TGTGCCACCATGGGACAGCTACTCTATGGCTACACCTTC.

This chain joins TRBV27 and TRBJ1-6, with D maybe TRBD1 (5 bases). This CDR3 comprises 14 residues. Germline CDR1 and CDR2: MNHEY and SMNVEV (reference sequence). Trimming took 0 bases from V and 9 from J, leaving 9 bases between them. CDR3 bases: TGTGCCAGCAGTTTATCTGGACACATTTCACCCCTCCACTTT. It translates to CASSLSGHISPLHF.

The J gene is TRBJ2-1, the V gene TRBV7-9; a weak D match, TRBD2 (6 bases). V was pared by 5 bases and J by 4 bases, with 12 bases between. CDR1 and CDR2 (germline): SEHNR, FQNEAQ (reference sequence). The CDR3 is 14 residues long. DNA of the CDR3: TGTGCCAGCAGCAGGGACTTATTATACAATGAGCAGTTCTTC. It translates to CASSRDLLYNEQFF.

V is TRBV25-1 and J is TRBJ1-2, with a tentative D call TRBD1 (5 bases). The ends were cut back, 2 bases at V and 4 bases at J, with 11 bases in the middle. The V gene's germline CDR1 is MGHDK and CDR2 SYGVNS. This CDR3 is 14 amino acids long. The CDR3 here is CASSEPGQIYGYTF. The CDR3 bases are TGTGCCAGCAGTGAACCCGGACAAATCTATGGCTACACCTTC.

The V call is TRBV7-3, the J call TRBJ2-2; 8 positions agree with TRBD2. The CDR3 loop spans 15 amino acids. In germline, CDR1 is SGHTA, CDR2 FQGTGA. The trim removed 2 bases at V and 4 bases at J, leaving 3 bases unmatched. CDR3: CASSLAGGSTGELFF. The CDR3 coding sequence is TGTGCCAGCAGCTTAGCGGGAGGCTCCACCGGGGAGCTGTTTTTT.

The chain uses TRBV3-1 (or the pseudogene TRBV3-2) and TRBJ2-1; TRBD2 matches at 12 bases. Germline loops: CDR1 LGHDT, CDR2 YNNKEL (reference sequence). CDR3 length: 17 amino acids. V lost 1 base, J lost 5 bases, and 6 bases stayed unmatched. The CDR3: CASSQGLAGGPDNEQFF. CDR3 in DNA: TGTGCCAGCAGCCAAGGCCTAGCGGGGGGGCCCGACAATGAGCAGTTCTTC.

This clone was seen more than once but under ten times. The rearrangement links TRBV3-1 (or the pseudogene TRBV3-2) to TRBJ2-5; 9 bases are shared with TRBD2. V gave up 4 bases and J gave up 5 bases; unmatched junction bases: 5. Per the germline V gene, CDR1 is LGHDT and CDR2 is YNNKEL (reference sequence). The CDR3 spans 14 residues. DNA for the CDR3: TGTGCCAGCAGCCGGGTAGCGGGAGAGGAGACCCAGTACTTC. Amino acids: CASSRVAGEETQYF.

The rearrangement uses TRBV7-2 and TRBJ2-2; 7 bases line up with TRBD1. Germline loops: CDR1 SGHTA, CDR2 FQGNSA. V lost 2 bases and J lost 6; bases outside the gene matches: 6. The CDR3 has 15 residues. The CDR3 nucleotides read TGTGCCAGCAGCTTAAGGGACAGTTCTGCCGGGGAGCTGTTTTTT. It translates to CASSLRDSSAGELFF.

The CDR3 reads CASSSTRPQHF. DNA of the CDR3: TGTGCCAGCAGTTCCACGAGGCCCCAGCATTTT. The gene calls are TRBV28 and TRBJ1-5, with no clear D. CDR3 size: 11 residues. Germline loops: CDR1 MDHEN, CDR2 SYDVKM. Trimming took 4 bases from V and 9 from J, leaving 7 bases between them. Full variable domain (remainder filled in from reference TRBV28 and TRBJ1-5): DVKVTQSSRYLVKRTGEKVFLECVQDMDHENMFWYRQDPGLGLRLIYFSYDVKMKEKGDIPEGYSVSREKKERFSLILESASTNQTSMYLCASSSTRPQHFGDGTRLSIL.

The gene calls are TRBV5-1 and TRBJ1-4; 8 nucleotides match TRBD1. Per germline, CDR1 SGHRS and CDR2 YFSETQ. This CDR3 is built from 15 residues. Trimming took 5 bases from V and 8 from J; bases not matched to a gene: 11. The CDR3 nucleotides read TGCGCCAGCAGAGGAATGGACAGGGTTGACGAAAAACTGTTTTTT. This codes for CASRGMDRVDEKLFF. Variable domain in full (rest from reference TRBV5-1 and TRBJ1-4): KAGVTQTPRYLIKTRGQQVTLSCSPISGHRSVSWYQQTPGQGLQFLFEYFSETQRNKGNFPGRFSGRQFSNSRSEMNVSTLELGDSALYLCASRGMDRVDEKLFFGSGTQLSVL.

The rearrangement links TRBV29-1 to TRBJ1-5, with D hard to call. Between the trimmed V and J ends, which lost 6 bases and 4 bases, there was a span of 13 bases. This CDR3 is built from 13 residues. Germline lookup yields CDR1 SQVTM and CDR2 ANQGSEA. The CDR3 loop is CSVKEQPNQPQHF. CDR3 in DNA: TGCAGCGTCAAGGAGCAGCCGAATCAGCCCCAGCATTTT. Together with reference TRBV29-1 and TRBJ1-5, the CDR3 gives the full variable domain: SAVISQKPSRDICQRGTSLTIQCQVDSQVTMMFWYRQQPGQSLTLIATANQGSEATYESGFVIDKFPISRPNLTFSTLTVSNMSPEDSSIYLCSVKEQPNQPQHFGDGTRLSIL.

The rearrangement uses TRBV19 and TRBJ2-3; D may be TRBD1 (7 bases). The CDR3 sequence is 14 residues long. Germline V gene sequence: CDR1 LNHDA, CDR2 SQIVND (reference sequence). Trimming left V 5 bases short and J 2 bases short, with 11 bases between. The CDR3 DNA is TGTGCCAGTAGTCGACAGGGACTCACAGATACGCAGTATTTT. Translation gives CASSRQGLTDTQYF. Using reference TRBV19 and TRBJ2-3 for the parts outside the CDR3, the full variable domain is DGGITQSPKYLFRKEGQNVTLSCEQNLNHDAMYWYRQDPGQGLRLIYYSQIVNDFQKGDIAEGYSVSREKKESFPLTVTSAQKNPTAFYLCASSRQGLTDTQYFGPGTRLTVL.

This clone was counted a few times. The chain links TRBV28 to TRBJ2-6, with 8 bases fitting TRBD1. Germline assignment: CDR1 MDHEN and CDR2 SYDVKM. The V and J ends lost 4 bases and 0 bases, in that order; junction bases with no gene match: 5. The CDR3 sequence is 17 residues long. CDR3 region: CASSSTGAFSGANVLTF. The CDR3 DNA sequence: TGTGCCAGCAGTTCGACAGGGGCCTTCTCTGGGGCCAACGTCCTGACTTTC. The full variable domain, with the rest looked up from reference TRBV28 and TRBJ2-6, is DVKVTQSSRYLVKRTGEKVFLECVQDMDHENMFWYRQDPGLGLRLIYFSYDVKMKEKGDIPEGYSVSREKKERFSLILESASTNQTSMYLCASSSTGAFSGANVLTFGAGSRLTVL.

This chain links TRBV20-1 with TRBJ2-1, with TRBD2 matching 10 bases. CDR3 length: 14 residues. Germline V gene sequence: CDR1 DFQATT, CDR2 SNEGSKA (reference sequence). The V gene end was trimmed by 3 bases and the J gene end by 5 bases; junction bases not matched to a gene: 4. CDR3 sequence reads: CSASISGGNNEQFF. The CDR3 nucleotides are TGCAGTGCTAGTATTAGCGGGGGGAACAATGAGCAGTTCTTC.

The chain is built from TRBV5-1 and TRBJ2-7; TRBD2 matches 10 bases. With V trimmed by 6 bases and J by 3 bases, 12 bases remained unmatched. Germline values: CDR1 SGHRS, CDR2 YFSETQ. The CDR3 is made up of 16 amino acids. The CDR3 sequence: CASTKAQREGFYEQYF. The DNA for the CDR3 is TGCGCCAGCACCAAAGCCCAGCGGGAGGGATTCTACGAGCAGTACTTC.

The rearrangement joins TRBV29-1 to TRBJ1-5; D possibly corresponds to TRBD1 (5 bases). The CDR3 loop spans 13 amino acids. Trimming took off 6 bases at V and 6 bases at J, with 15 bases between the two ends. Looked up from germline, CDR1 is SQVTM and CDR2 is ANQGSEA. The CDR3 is CSVLPQGGQPQHF. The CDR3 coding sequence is TGCAGCGTGTTACCCCAGGGAGGTCAGCCCCAGCATTTT.

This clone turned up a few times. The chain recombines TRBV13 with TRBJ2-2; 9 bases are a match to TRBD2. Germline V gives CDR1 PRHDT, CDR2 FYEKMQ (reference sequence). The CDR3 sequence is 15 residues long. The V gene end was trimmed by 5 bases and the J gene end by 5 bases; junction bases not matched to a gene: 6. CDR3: CASSIAGGPTGELFF. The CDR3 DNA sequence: TGTGCCAGCAGCATTGCGGGGGGGCCAACCGGGGAGCTGTTTTTT.

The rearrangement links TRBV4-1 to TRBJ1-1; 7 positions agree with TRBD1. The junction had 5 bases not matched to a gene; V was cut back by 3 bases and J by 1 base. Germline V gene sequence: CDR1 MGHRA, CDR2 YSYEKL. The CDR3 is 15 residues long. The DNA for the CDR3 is TGCGCCAGCAGCCAGAGGGACAGCCAGAACACTGAAGCTTTCTTT. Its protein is CASSQRDSQNTEAFF.

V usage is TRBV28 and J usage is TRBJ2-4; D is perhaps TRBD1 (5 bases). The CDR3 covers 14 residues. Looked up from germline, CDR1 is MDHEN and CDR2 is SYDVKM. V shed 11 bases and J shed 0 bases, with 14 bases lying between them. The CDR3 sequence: CASGQGGAKNIQYF. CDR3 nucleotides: TGTGCCTCAGGGCAGGGTGGAGCCAAAAACATTCAGTACTTC.

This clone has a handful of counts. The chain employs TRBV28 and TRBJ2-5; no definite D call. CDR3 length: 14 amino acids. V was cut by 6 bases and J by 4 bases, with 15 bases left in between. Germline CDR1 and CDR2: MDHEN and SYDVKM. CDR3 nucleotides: TGTGCCAGCAGGGGCAGCACCTCATTAGAGACCCAGTACTTC. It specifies CASRGSTSLETQYF.

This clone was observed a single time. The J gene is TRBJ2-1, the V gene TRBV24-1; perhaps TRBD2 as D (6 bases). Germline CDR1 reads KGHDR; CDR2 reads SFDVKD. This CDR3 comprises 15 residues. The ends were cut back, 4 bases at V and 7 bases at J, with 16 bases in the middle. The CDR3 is CATSDPGPGDNEQFF. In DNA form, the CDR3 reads TGTGCCACCAGTGACCCGGGACCGGGGGATAATGAGCAGTTCTTC.

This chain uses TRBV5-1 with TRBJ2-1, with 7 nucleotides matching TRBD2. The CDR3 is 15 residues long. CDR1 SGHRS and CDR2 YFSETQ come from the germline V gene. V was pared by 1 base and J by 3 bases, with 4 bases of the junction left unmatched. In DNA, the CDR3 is TGCGCCAGCAGCTTGAACGGGGGGAACTACAATGAGCAGTTCTTC. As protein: CASSLNGGNYNEQFF.

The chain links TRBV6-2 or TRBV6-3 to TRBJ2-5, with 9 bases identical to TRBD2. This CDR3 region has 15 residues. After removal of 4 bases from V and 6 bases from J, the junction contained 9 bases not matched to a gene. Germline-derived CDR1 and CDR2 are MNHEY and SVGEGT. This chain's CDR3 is CASSSVLLAGQTQYF. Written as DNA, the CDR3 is TGTGCCAGCAGTTCCGTTCTACTAGCGGGCCAGACCCAGTACTTC.

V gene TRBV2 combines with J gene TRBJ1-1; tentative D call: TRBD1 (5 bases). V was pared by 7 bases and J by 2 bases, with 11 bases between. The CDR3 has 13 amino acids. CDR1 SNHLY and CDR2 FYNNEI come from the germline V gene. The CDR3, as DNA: TGTGCCAGCACGAGGACACAAAACACTGAAGCTTTCTTT. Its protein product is CASTRTQNTEAFF.